This TCR beta chain was identified during a study of identical twins. Study-wide findings and caveats: Within cord blood, abundant beta clonotypes carried fewer insertions, but memory repertoires showed no such trend.

Germline V gene data show CDR1 as SQVTM and CDR2 as ANQGSEA. With V trimmed by 4 bases and J by 3 bases, 5 bases remained unmatched. This CDR3 is built from 13 residues. This clonotype turned up a few times. Its antigen is undetermined. TCRdb fed the 5' RACE reads into MiXCR, producing one record per CDR3 protein. The sample shows about 520,000 distinct CDR3 sequences, roughly 21% of them seen only once. The sample was also reused in another study, on T cells expressing NK-cell markers. That publication notes: Beta-chain profiling covered CD3+CD56+NKG2C+, CD3+CD56+NKG2C- and CD3+CD56-NKG2C+ sorted subsets. Seven of the eight sequenced donors were classified as HCMV-seropositive, and one was classified as seronegative. Researchers report these clonotypes also headed the CD3+CD56-NKG2C+ fraction in a few donors.

The sequencing sample was made of CD4+ T cells sorted from blood. The chain employs TRBV29-1 and TRBJ2-7, with 8 bases fitting TRBD1. The receptor was derived from a woman aged 18-29 years in good health. DNA for the CDR3: TGCAGCGTTGGACCCGGGACAGGCTACGAGCAGTACTTC. Its protein is CSVGPGTGYEQYF.